These 11 T cell receptor beta chains were all obtained from the same sample, sequenced in a study of T cell responses to AZD1222 COVID-19 vaccine. Sequencing used immunoSEQ multiplex PCR; TCRdb keeps in-frame clones, though not all of them. The table records tens of thousands of clones, 60% to 85% of them present only once. The sample here was peripheral blood, taken 28 days after the second dose of the MenACWY control vaccine. These TCRs come from an adult who received the MenACWY meningococcal vaccine as a control.

The rearrangement links TRBV4-1 to TRBJ1-4; D possibly corresponds to TRBD1 (6 bases). CDR3 length: 16 amino acids. Trimming removed 4 bases at V and 7 bases at J, with 19 bases between. Germline V gene sequence: CDR1 MGHRA, CDR2 YSYEKL. The CDR3 nucleotides read TGCGCCAGCAGCCTAACGGTACAAGCCAGGGGTGAAAAACTGTTTTTT. Its translation: CASSLTVQARGEKLFF.

The V and J genes are TRBV6-5 and TRBJ1-5; D ambiguous. This CDR3 spans 13 amino acids. Germline CDR1 reads MNHEY; CDR2 reads SVGAGI. Trimming removed 0 bases at V and 5 bases at J, with 5 bases between. DNA for the CDR3: TGTGCCAGCAGTTACTCGAAGGATCAGCCCCAGCATTTT. Amino acid sequence: CASSYSKDQPQHF.

The V and J genes are TRBV5-1 and TRBJ2-1; 8 nucleotides line up with TRBD2. CDR1 SGHRS and CDR2 YFSETQ come from the germline V gene. After removal of 2 bases from V and 8 bases from J, the junction contained 9 bases not matched to a gene. This CDR3 has 15 residues. The CDR3 DNA is TGCGCCAGCAGCTTAACTAGCGGTATATCGCATGAGCAGTTCTTC. This encodes CASSLTSGISHEQFF.

J is TRBJ1-3 and V is TRBV9, with D possibly matching TRBD1 (5 bases). The CDR3 has 15 amino acids. V was pared by 4 bases and J by 4 bases, with 15 bases between. Germline V gene sequence: CDR1 SGDLS, CDR2 YYNGEE. CDR3: CASSPGPRSGNTIYF. The CDR3 DNA follows: TGTGCCAGCAGCCCGGGGCCCCGCTCGGGAAACACCATATATTTT.

V usage is TRBV19 and J usage is TRBJ1-1; 7 bases are shared with TRBD1. The CDR3 has 15 residues. Germline V gives CDR1 LNHDA, CDR2 SQIVND (reference sequence). V dropped 10 bases and J dropped 4; count of bases not matched to a gene: 15. The CDR3 here is CATTGRGRRATEAFF. The CDR3 DNA sequence: TGTGCCACCACTGGGAGGGGGCGCCGGGCCACTGAAGCTTTCTTT. Full variable domain (rest looked up from reference TRBV19 and TRBJ1-1): DGGITQSPKYLFRKEGQNVTLSCEQNLNHDAMYWYRQDPGQGLRLIYYSQIVNDFQKGDIAEGYSVSREKKESFPLTVTSAQKNPTAFYLCATTGRGRRATEAFFGQGTRLTVV.

This clone was observed a single time. This rearrangement joins TRBV4-3 to TRBJ2-7, with 7 bases fitting TRBD2. CDR1 and CDR2 from the germline V gene are LGHNA and YSLEER. The CDR3 runs 13 residues. After removal of 2 bases from V and 5 bases from J, the junction contained 3 bases not matched to a gene. CDR3 sequence reads: CASSQLRGDEQYF. The CDR3 DNA follows: TGCGCCAGCAGCCAACTACGGGGGGACGAGCAGTACTTC.

The chain couples TRBV7-2 to TRBJ2-3; D is perhaps TRBD2 (5 bases). The CDR3 consists of 16 residues. Trimming cost V 1 base and J 2 bases, with 13 bases left between them. CDR1 is SGHTA, CDR2 FQGNSA, per germline. The CDR3: CASSLDRIGDTDTQYF. The CDR3 region has the DNA TGTGCCAGCAGCTTAGATAGGATCGGGGACACAGATACGCAGTATTTT.

The genes are TRBV15 and TRBJ2-3; D perhaps matches TRBD2 (6 bases). Germline CDR1 and CDR2: LNHNV and YYDKDF (reference sequence). The CDR3 loop spans 15 amino acids. Trimming took 0 bases from V and 5 from J, leaving 12 bases between them. In DNA, the CDR3 is TGTGCCACCAGCAGAGATGAGGGAGCGGGAGATACGCAGTATTTT. Translating gives CATSRDEGAGDTQYF. The whole variable domain, remainder taken from reference TRBV15 and TRBJ2-3, is DAMVIQNPRYQVTQFGKPVTLSCSQTLNHNVMYWYQQKSSQAPKLLFHYYDKDFNNEADTPDNFQSRRPNTSFCFLDIRSPGLGDTAMYLCATSRDEGAGDTQYFGPGTRLTVL.

This clone was seen more than once but under ten times. V is TRBV30 and J is TRBJ2-7, with D tentatively TRBD2 (6 bases). Trimming took 1 base from V and 3 from J, leaving 13 bases between them. Germline V gene data show CDR1 as GTSNPN and CDR2 as SVGIG (reference sequence). The CDR3 sequence is 14 residues long. The CDR3 loop reads CAWSGGLTNYEQYF. As DNA, the CDR3 is TGTGCCTGGAGTGGGGGACTCACCAACTACGAGCAGTACTTC.

V and J are TRBV7-9 and TRBJ2-7; 8 bases are shared with TRBD2. This CDR3 has 14 amino acids. CDR1 and CDR2 (germline): SEHNR, FQNEAQ (reference sequence). V dropped 1 base and J dropped 6; count of bases not matched to a gene: 5. The CDR3 nucleotides read TGTGCCAGCAGCTTAGTGACTAGCGACGGCGAGCAGTACTTC. It translates to CASSLVTSDGEQYF. The entire variable domain, with the rest obtained from reference TRBV7-9 and TRBJ2-7, is as follows: DTGVSQNPRHKITKRGQNVTFRCDPISEHNRLYWYRQTLGQGPEFLTYFQNEAQLEKSRLLSDRFSAERPKGSFSTLEIQRTEQGDSAMYLCASSLVTSDGEQYFGPGTRLTVT.

The chain uses TRBV4-3 and TRBJ1-5; D remains unclear. The germline V and J ends were trimmed by 4 bases and 2 bases, with 12 bases remaining between them. The CDR3 has 15 residues. CDR1 is LGHNA, CDR2 YSLEER, per germline. CDR3 amino acids: CASSLDLDRNQPQHF. The DNA of the CDR3 is TGCGCCAGCAGCCTGGACCTGGACCGCAATCAGCCCCAGCATTTT.